The 22 T cell receptor beta chains below were found in one sample sequenced in a study of blood T cells in healthy people across ages. A J-beta primer mix and a sample-barcoded 5' primer were used in a second PCR of roughly 7 to 12 cycles. MiXCR, applied by TCRdb to the 5' RACE reads, yields one record per CDR3 protein. The sample lists 650,000 to 950,000 distinct CDR3 sequences, approximately 44% occurring once. Material for sequencing was blood. The receptors derive from a man in his 60s in good health.

This clonotype was picked up a small number of times. Here the CDR3 reads CASSERDPSLLAKNIQYF. The CDR3 DNA reads TGTGCCAGCAGTGAACGAGATCCATCACTCCTAGCCAAAAACATTCAGTACTTC. This sequence joins TRBV6-1 and TRBJ2-4; no clear D. V was shortened by 2 bases and J by 0 bases, with 17 bases between the two germline ends. Germline values: CDR1 MNHNS, CDR2 SASEGT. CDR3 size: 18 residues.

The V and J genes are TRBV7-2 and TRBJ2-7; 9 bases align to TRBD2. Germline-derived CDR1 and CDR2 are SGHTA and FQGNSA. Trimming cost V 1 base and J 4 bases; bases outside gene matches: 5. CDR3 size: 15 residues. CDR3 in amino acids: CASSLEGSGGYEQYF. CDR3 bases: TGTGCCAGCAGCTTAGAGGGCAGCGGGGGGTACGAGCAGTACTTC.

This chain uses TRBV20-1 with TRBJ2-5; tentative D call: TRBD1 (6 bases). The J call is in doubt because the DNA end fits TRBJ2-7 better. Germline-derived CDR1 and CDR2 are DFQATT and SNEGSKA (reference sequence). The CDR3 is made up of 15 amino acids. The CDR3 nucleotides read TGCAGTGCTAGAGATTGGGGACACCAGAGTGACGAGCAGTACTTC. Its translation: CSARDWGHQSDEQYF.

The V and J genes are TRBV20-1 and TRBJ2-6; 7 bases match TRBD1. This CDR3 contains 18 residues. Germline lookup yields CDR1 DFQATT and CDR2 SNEGSKA (reference sequence). Trimming removed 0 bases from V and 0 bases from J; junction bases left unmatched: 8. In DNA form, the CDR3 reads TGCAGTGCTAGAGATCACGGACAGGCACGCTCTGGGGCCAACGTCCTGACTTTC. Translation gives CSARDHGQARSGANVLTF.

The table lists this clonotype with many counts. The chain joins TRBV20-1 to TRBJ2-7; 9 bases are shared with TRBD1. Germline V gives CDR1 DFQATT, CDR2 SNEGSKA (reference sequence). The CDR3 runs to 14 residues. V shed 2 bases, J shed 5 bases, and the junction held 7 bases outside the gene matches. CDR3 bases: TGCAGTGCTAGATCGGCGACAGGGGGACACGAGCAGTACTTC. Amino acid sequence: CSARSATGGHEQYF.

This clonotype was observed many times. This chain connects TRBV20-1 to TRBJ1-5; 7 nucleotides match TRBD1. The germline V gene encodes CDR1 DFQATT and CDR2 SNEGSKA (reference sequence). CDR3 size: 14 residues. J lost 2 bases, V lost 6 bases, and 7 bases had no gene match. In DNA form, the CDR3 reads TGCAGTGCCTATGGACAGGACGGCAATCAGCCCCAGCATTTT. Encoded protein: CSAYGQDGNQPQHF.

The genes are TRBV3-1 and TRBJ1-5; D unclear. The CDR3 runs to 14 residues. Germline CDR1 and CDR2: LGHDT and YNNKEL (reference sequence). The germline V and J ends were trimmed by 5 bases and 3 bases, with 11 bases remaining between them. CDR3 DNA: TGTGCCAGCAGCGTCCACAGTGACAATCAGCCCCAGCATTTT. It translates to CASSVHSDNQPQHF.

This clonotype occurred a few times. The chain joins TRBV20-1 to TRBJ1-2; D perhaps matches TRBD1 (5 bases). V gave up 6 bases and J gave up 3 bases, with 20 bases separating them. Germline V gene sequence: CDR1 DFQATT, CDR2 SNEGSKA (reference sequence). The CDR3 totals 15 residues. The CDR3, as DNA: TGCAGTGCGGGTGGTGCAGGGAGGGGCGACTATGGCTACACCTTC. As protein: CSAGGAGRGDYGYTF.

This clonotype has more than one count but fewer than ten. The chain employs TRBV7-9 and TRBJ2-1; TRBD2 aligns across 7 bases. V lost 5 bases and J lost 6; bases outside the gene matches: 13. CDR3 length: 16 amino acids. Germline V gives CDR1 SEHNR, CDR2 FQNEAQ (reference sequence). The CDR3 DNA is TGTGCCAGCAGCCGAGAGGGAGGGTGGAAGGTCAATGAGCAGTTCTTC. As protein: CASSREGGWKVNEQFF.

This rearrangement joins TRBV7-2 to TRBJ2-3, with 8 bases that match TRBD1. Per germline, CDR1 SGHTA and CDR2 FQGNSA. There are 16 residues in the CDR3. V lost 1 base, J lost 1 base, and 4 bases stayed unmatched. The CDR3 DNA follows: TGTGCCAGCAGCTTAGTTGTGACAGGGGGCACAGATACGCAGTATTTT. Its protein is CASSLVVTGGTDTQYF.

The J gene is TRBJ2-7, the V gene TRBV18, with 12 bases aligning to TRBD2. The CDR3 spans 16 residues. V shed 0 bases and J 2 bases; nucleotides not matched to a gene: 2. CDR1 KGHSH and CDR2 LQKENI come from the germline V gene. The CDR3 coding sequence is TGTGCCAGCTCACCACCGACTAGCGGGGGCACCTACGAGCAGTACTTC. Amino acids: CASSPPTSGGTYEQYF.

This clonotype was counted between two and nine times. This sequence joins TRBV29-1 and TRBJ2-7; the D gene is possibly TRBD1 (7 bases). CDR3 size: 13 residues. CDR1 is SQVTM and CDR2 is ANQGSEA in the germline V gene. V lost 4 bases and J 3 bases, leaving 13 bases between the germline ends. In DNA form, the CDR3 reads TGCAGCGTTGGGCAGGGGGGTAGCTACGAGCAGTACTTC. It codes for CSVGQGGSYEQYF.

The table lists this clonotype with a few counts. V and J are TRBV3-1 and TRBJ2-5, with TRBD2 identical over 8 bases. The length of the CDR3 is 15 residues. The germline V gene has CDR1 LGHDT and CDR2 YNNKEL (reference sequence). Germline trimming cut 6 bases from V and 3 bases from J; bases unmatched to any gene: 9. The CDR3 nucleotides read TGTGCCAGCAGGTACGGCGGGACTAGGGAAGAGACCCAGTACTTC. It specifies CASRYGGTREETQYF.

The rearrangement joins TRBV12-3 or TRBV12-4 to TRBJ1-2; D possibly corresponds to TRBD1 (5 bases). V dropped 5 bases and J dropped 4 bases, with 11 bases sitting between them. The CDR3 has 13 residues. CDR3 sequence (DNA): TGTGCCAGCAGTGCCGGTGGGGCCTATGGCTACACCTTC. This gives the protein CASSAGGAYGYTF.

In regard to this clonotype: One base away lies a much larger clone, so this may be a sequencing read error. The chain links TRBV6-6 to TRBJ2-3; D is unclear. CDR1 is MNHNY and CDR2 is SVGAGI in the germline V gene (reference sequence). The CDR3 length is 10 residues. V lost 2 bases to trimming and J lost 6 bases, with 0 bases between them. For the CDR3, the DNA is TGTGCCAGCAGTTACGATACGCAGTATTTT. This gives the protein CASSYDTQYF.

This clonotype was seen just once. The chain carries TRBV6-2 or TRBV6-3 and TRBJ2-5; 9 bases are shared with TRBD2. The germline gives CDR1 MNHEY, CDR2 SVGEGT. V was clipped by 2 bases and J by 2 bases; unmatched bases: 9. This CDR3 region has 17 residues. The CDR3 DNA is TGTGCCAGCAGTTACGGGATTCTAGCGGGGAGACAAGAGACCCAGTACTTC. Residues: CASSYGILAGRQETQYF.

V and J are TRBV9 and TRBJ1-2; D is possibly TRBD1 (6 bases). The V end lost 1 base, the J end lost 3 bases, and 13 bases lay between the germline ends. The CDR3 runs to 15 residues. CDR1 SGDLS and CDR2 YYNGEE come from the germline V gene. CDR3 loop: CASSVPRGAHYGYTF. The CDR3 nucleotides are TGTGCCAGCAGCGTACCCCGGGGGGCCCACTATGGCTACACCTTC.

The chain joins TRBV3-1 to TRBJ2-7; TRBD1 matches at 7 bases. Losses at the gene ends were 9 bases for V and 3 bases for J; bases not matched to a gene: 11. The CDR3 is 14 residues long. Looked up from germline, CDR1 is LGHDT and CDR2 is YNNKEL (reference sequence). The CDR3 DNA is TGTGCCAGGATACCGGAGGACAGGAACTACGAGCAGTACTTC. Amino acid sequence: CARIPEDRNYEQYF.

The chain couples TRBV19 to TRBJ1-2, with 8 bases matching TRBD1. The CDR3 runs 14 residues. With 5 bases clipped from V and 8 bases from J, the junction kept 10 bases outside the gene matches. The V gene's germline CDR1 is LNHDA and CDR2 SQIVND (reference sequence). The CDR3 DNA reads as TGTGCCAGTAGTCCGAGTCCAGGGGGCTGGGGCTACACCTTC. Translated: CASSPSPGGWGYTF.

This clonotype has more than one count but fewer than ten. This chain connects TRBV3-1 to TRBJ1-1, with a weak D call TRBD1 (6 bases). Trimming removed 1 base at V and 5 bases at J, with 11 bases between. Germline CDR1 reads LGHDT; CDR2 reads YNNKEL (reference sequence). The CDR3 spans 14 residues. This chain's CDR3 is CASSQGGRFTEAFF. Written as DNA, the CDR3 is TGTGCCAGCAGCCAAGGGGGGCGCTTTACTGAAGCTTTCTTT.

This clonotype was observed a handful of times. In DNA, the CDR3 is TGTGCCAGCAGCCGACGACTAGCGGGGGCCTCCTACAATGAGCAGTTCTTC. The encoded protein is CASSRRLAGASYNEQFF. The chain combines TRBV7-6 with TRBJ2-1, with TRBD2 matching over 12 bases. There are 17 residues in the CDR3. The V and J ends lost 5 bases and 0 bases, in that order; junction bases with no gene match: 5. Germline CDR1 reads SGHVS; CDR2 reads FNYEAQ.

The chain links TRBV14 to TRBJ2-1, with TRBD1 identical over 9 bases. Trimming at V came to 4 bases and at J to 13 bases, leaving 17 bases not matched to a gene. This CDR3 spans 16 amino acids. Germline V gene sequence: CDR1 SGHDN, CDR2 FVKESK. The CDR3 nucleotides read TGTGCCAGCAGCCTTTCACCGGGACAGGGTAACAGTGATCAGTTCTTC. Its translation: CASSLSPGQGNSDQFF. Variable domain in full (rest from reference TRBV14 and TRBJ2-1): EAGVTQFPSHSVIEKGQTVTLRCDPISGHDNLYWYRRVMGKEIKFLLHFVKESKQDESGMPNNRFLAERTGGTYSTLKVQPAELEDSGVYFCASSLSPGQGNSDQFFGPGTRLTVL.